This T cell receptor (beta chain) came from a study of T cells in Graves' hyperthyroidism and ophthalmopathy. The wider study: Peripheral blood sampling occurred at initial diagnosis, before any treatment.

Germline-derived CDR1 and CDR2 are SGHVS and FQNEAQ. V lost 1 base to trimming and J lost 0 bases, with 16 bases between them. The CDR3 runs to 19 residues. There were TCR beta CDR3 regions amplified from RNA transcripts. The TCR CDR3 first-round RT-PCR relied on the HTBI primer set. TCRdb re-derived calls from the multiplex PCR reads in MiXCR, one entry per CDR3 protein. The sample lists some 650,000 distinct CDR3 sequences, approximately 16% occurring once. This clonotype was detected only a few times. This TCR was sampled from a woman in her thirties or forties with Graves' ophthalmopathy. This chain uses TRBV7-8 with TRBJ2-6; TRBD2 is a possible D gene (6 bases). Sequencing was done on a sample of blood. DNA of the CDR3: TGTGCCAGCAGCTTAGGGAGGGGCCTTGTTCCCTCTGGGGCCAACGTCCTGACTTTC. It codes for CASSLGRGLVPSGANVLTF.